Shown below are 25 T cell receptor beta chains from a single sample sequenced in a study of blood T cells in healthy people across ages. The authors ran a second PCR of 7 to 11 cycles using a sample-barcoded 5' primer and a J-beta primer mix. TCRdb called the 5' RACE reads again in MiXCR, with one record for every CDR3 protein. The table has 800,000 to 950,000 distinct CDR3 sequences, 25% to 35% seen once. This sample also appeared in a second study, on T cells of mothers and their children.

The sequenced sample consisted of blood. The receptors shown here come from a woman in her 40s in good health.

To note about this clonotype: Its ends do not fully match the called genes, so a read error is possible. The V call is TRBV2, the J call TRBJ2-3; TRBD2 agrees at 12 bases. CDR1 is SNHLY, CDR2 FYNNEI, per germline. The CDR3 totals 15 residues. The CDR3 here is CARDPSGGVSDTQYF. In DNA, the CDR3 is TGCGCCAGAGACCCTAGCGGGGGGGTATCGGATACGCAGTATTTT.

The sample holds a few counts of this clonotype. The rearrangement links TRBV7-9 to TRBJ1-2, with a weak D call TRBD1 (5 bases). V was shortened by 4 bases and J by 7 bases, with 19 bases between the two germline ends. Per the germline V gene, CDR1 is SEHNR and CDR2 is FQNEAQ (reference sequence). This CDR3 has 15 residues. CDR3 nucleotide sequence: TGTGCCAGCAGCTCTTTGGGGCCCCAGGCAGGTGGCTACACCTTC. This gives the protein CASSSLGPQAGGYTF.

This chain connects TRBV5-1 to TRBJ1-1; D is unclear. This CDR3 is built from 16 residues. V gave up 0 bases and J gave up 2 bases, with 14 bases separating them. Germline V lookup: CDR1 SGHRS, CDR2 YFSETQ. Written as DNA, the CDR3 is TGCGCCAGCAGCTTGGAGTCCTCCTCGCGAAACACTGAAGCTTTCTTT. Amino acids: CASSLESSSRNTEAFF.

The V call is TRBV11-2, the J call TRBJ2-1, with TRBD1 as a possible D gene (6 bases). The germline CDR1 and CDR2 sequences are SGHAT and FQNNGV. V was pared by 3 bases and J by 3 bases, with 18 bases between. This CDR3 is 17 amino acids long. For the CDR3, the DNA is TGTGCCAGCAGCTTCAATGAAGGGGGACATGACTACAATGAGCAGTTCTTC. This gives the protein CASSFNEGGHDYNEQFF.

On this clonotype: Given the absence of the conserved phenylalanine or tryptophan at the CDR3 end, a read error is likely. The V and J genes are TRBV7-9 and TRBJ2-1; unclear D gene. The ends were cut back, 1 base at V and 2 bases at J, with 15 bases in the middle. The CDR3 runs to 17 residues. CDR1 and CDR2 (germline): SEHNR, FQNEAQ (reference sequence). The CDR3 region has the DNA TGTGCCAGCAGCTTAGGGGTGGGCGTGAACCCCTACAATGAGCAGTTCTTA. It specifies CASSLGVGVNPYNEQFL.

This chain uses TRBV28 with TRBJ1-5; 11 nucleotides agree with TRBD1. The CDR3 loop spans 15 amino acids. Losses at the gene ends were 2 bases for V and 5 bases for J; bases not matched to a gene: 2. The germline V gene encodes CDR1 MDHEN and CDR2 SYDVKM. The CDR3 here is CASSLGTGGYQPQHF. The CDR3 DNA reads as TGTGCCAGCAGTTTAGGGACAGGGGGGTATCAGCCCCAGCATTTT. Full variable domain (remainder filled in from reference TRBV28 and TRBJ1-5): DVKVTQSSRYLVKRTGEKVFLECVQDMDHENMFWYRQDPGLGLRLIYFSYDVKMKEKGDIPEGYSVSREKKERFSLILESASTNQTSMYLCASSLGTGGYQPQHFGDGTRLSIL.

A remark on this clonotype: The final CDR3 position lacks the conserved phenylalanine or tryptophan, pointing to a likely read error. V and J are TRBV12-3 or TRBV12-4 and TRBJ2-1; D may be TRBD2 (7 bases). The CDR3 has 16 residues. Trimming stripped 3 bases from V and 1 base from J, with 13 bases between. This CDR3 reads CASSFLRGRSYNEQFC. CDR3 in DNA: TGTGCCAGCAGTTTCCTGCGGGGGCGGTCCTACAATGAGCAGTTCTGC.

The V call is TRBV20-1, the J call TRBJ2-1, with 12 bases lining up with TRBD2. Germline V gene data show CDR1 as DFQATT and CDR2 as SNEGSKA (reference sequence). This CDR3 spans 14 amino acids. The V gene end was trimmed by 6 bases and the J gene end by 7 bases; junction bases not matched to a gene: 7. The CDR3 nucleotides read TGCAGTGCCCCCACGACTAGCGGGGGAAATGAGCAGTTCTTC. Translation gives CSAPTTSGGNEQFF.

On this clonotype: Its ends do not fully match the called genes, so a read error is possible. This chain connects TRBV5-1 to TRBJ1-2; D is possibly TRBD1 (5 bases). The CDR3 sequence is 15 residues long. Germline CDR1 reads SGHRS; CDR2 reads YFSETQ. CDR3 loop: CTSSTKPESGGGYTF. In DNA form, the CDR3 reads TGCACCAGCAGCACAAAGCCTGAGAGTGGGGGTGGCTACACCTTC.

This clonotype turned up a few times. The chain carries TRBV7-9 and TRBJ2-5; 7 positions agree with TRBD1. The germline gives CDR1 SEHNR, CDR2 FQNEAQ (reference sequence). The V gene end was trimmed by 4 bases and the J gene end by 7 bases; junction bases not matched to a gene: 18. This CDR3 spans 17 amino acids. CDR3 nucleotide sequence: TGTGCCAGCAGCTCCCTCCGGCGACAGGGCGTTGGGGGGACCCAGTACTTC. Translated, it gives CASSSLRRQGVGGTQYF.

This clonotype has a handful of counts. The chain joins TRBV2 to TRBJ1-5; D gene ambiguous. Germline V gene data show CDR1 as SNHLY and CDR2 as FYNNEI. Trimming removed 8 bases at V and 3 bases at J, with 14 bases between. This CDR3 has 14 residues. The CDR3 DNA follows: TGTGCCAGCCACCCAGGAGGCTACAATCAGCCCCAGCATTTT. The encoded protein is CASHPGGYNQPQHF. Full variable domain (outside the CDR3, taken from reference TRBV2 and TRBJ1-5): EPEVTQTPSHQVTQMGQEVILRCVPISNHLYFYWYRQILGQKVEFLVSFYNNEISEKSEIFDDQFSVERPDGSNFTLKIRSTKLEDSAMYFCASHPGGYNQPQHFGDGTRLSIL.

CDR3 coding DNA: TGCGCCAGCAGCGATGGACTAGCGGGCCTAGAGGGGGAGCAGTTCTTC. This sequence encodes CASSDGLAGLEGEQFF. The rearrangement links TRBV5-1 to TRBJ2-1, with 11 bases aligning to TRBD2. Germline V lookup: CDR1 SGHRS, CDR2 YFSETQ. The length of the CDR3 is 16 residues. The trim removed 4 bases at V and 10 bases at J, leaving 13 bases unmatched.

In its sample, this clonotype was seen many times. V is TRBV5-5 and J is TRBJ1-2; 9 bases agree with TRBD1. The trim removed 4 bases at V and 5 bases at J, leaving 6 bases unmatched. CDR1 and CDR2 from the germline V gene are SGHKS and YYEKEE (reference sequence). The CDR3 covers 14 residues. This CDR3 is CASSTRTGEYGYTF. CDR3 DNA: TGTGCCAGCAGCACCCGGACAGGGGAGTATGGCTACACCTTC.

In its sample, this clonotype was seen many times. The gene calls are TRBV7-2 and TRBJ1-2; possible D gene TRBD1, 6 bases. Germline V gene data show CDR1 as SGHTA and CDR2 as FQGNSA. The CDR3 loop spans 16 amino acids. Between the trimmed V and J ends, which lost 1 base and 4 bases, there was a span of 16 bases. Written as DNA, the CDR3 is TGTGCCAGCAGCTTAGGGAGCGGGGGGCGCAGCTATGGCTACACCTTC. This codes for CASSLGSGGRSYGYTF. Full variable domain (missing parts from reference TRBV7-2 and TRBJ1-2): GAGVSQSPSNKVTEKGKDVELRCDPISGHTALYWYRQSLGQGLEFLIYFQGNSAPDKSGLPSDRFSAERTGGSVSTLTIQRTQQEDSAVYLCASSLGSGGRSYGYTFGSGTRLTVV.

This clonotype was observed at least ten times. This chain uses TRBV7-2 with TRBJ2-7, with D possibly matching TRBD2 (6 bases). V was clipped by 5 bases and J by 2 bases, with 16 bases between them. The germline V gene encodes CDR1 SGHTA and CDR2 FQGNSA. The CDR3 extends over 15 amino acids. CDR3 coding DNA: TGTGCCAGCAGCCCCGGACTAATTCCAACCTACGAGCAGTACTTC. Its protein is CASSPGLIPTYEQYF.

This clonotype has ten or more counts. Written as DNA, the CDR3 is TGTGCCAGACTCATTGGGAGGGTAGCCAAAAACATTCAGTACTTC. Its translation is CARLIGRVAKNIQYF. The chain employs TRBV28 and TRBJ2-4; 7 nucleotides line up with TRBD2. Germline V gene data show CDR1 as MDHEN and CDR2 as SYDVKM. Trimming at V came to 9 bases and at J to 0 bases, leaving 8 bases not matched to a gene. CDR3 length: 15 amino acids.

This clonotype occurred many times. The chain joins TRBV7-2 to TRBJ2-7; D gene unclear. There are 13 residues in the CDR3. Trimming took 1 base from V and 3 from J, leaving 7 bases between them. Germline V gene sequence: CDR1 SGHTA, CDR2 FQGNSA. The CDR3 loop reads CASSLGHRYEQYF. For the CDR3, the DNA is TGTGCCAGCAGCTTAGGGCACCGCTACGAGCAGTACTTC.

The chain has TRBV7-2 and TRBJ2-2; 9 bases fit TRBD1. Trimming at V came to 5 bases and at J to 7 bases, leaving 11 bases not matched to a gene. CDR1 is SGHTA and CDR2 is FQGNSA in the germline V gene. The CDR3 spans 16 residues. The DNA of the CDR3 is TGTGCCAGCAGCATCCGACAGGGGGGGCTTGGCGGGGAGCTGTTTTTT. This sequence encodes CASSIRQGGLGGELFF.

This clonotype was picked up a small number of times. V usage is TRBV2 and J usage is TRBJ1-2; TRBD1 aligns across 7 bases. CDR1 and CDR2 (germline): SNHLY, FYNNEI. This CDR3 is built from 15 residues. With 2 bases clipped from V and 4 bases from J, the junction kept 7 bases outside the gene matches. The CDR3 DNA sequence: TGTGCCAGCAGTGAAATAGTTGAGGGGGCCTATGGCTACACCTTC. Protein sequence: CASSEIVEGAYGYTF.

The J gene is TRBJ1-1, the V gene TRBV7-6; D remains ambiguous. This CDR3 comprises 15 residues. In germline, CDR1 is SGHVS, CDR2 FNYEAQ. V was pared by 3 bases and J by 4 bases, with 15 bases between. The CDR3: CASSLQDGRATEAFF. CDR3 DNA sequence: TGTGCCAGCAGCTTGCAAGACGGGAGGGCCACTGAAGCTTTCTTT.

This clonotype showed up just once. The rearrangement uses TRBV11-3 and TRBJ1-1, with a tentative D call TRBD1 (5 bases). CDR3 length: 13 amino acids. The V and J ends lost 2 bases and 4 bases respectively, with 8 bases between them. Germline V CDR1 and CDR2: SGHNT, YENEEA. In DNA form, the CDR3 reads TGTGCCAGCAGCTTAATTCAGGGCACTGAAGCTTTCTTT. This translates into CASSLIQGTEAFF. Complete variable domain (other parts from reference TRBV11-3 and TRBJ1-1): EAGVVQSPRYKIIEKKQPVAFWCNPISGHNTLYWYLQNLGQGPELLIRYENEEAVDDSQLPKDRFSAERLKGVDSTLKIQPAELGDSAVYLCASSLIQGTEAFFGQGTRLTVV.

V usage is TRBV28 and J usage is TRBJ1-2; tentatively, D is TRBD1 (6 bases). V was cut by 4 bases and J by 7 bases, with 13 bases left in between. This CDR3 has 13 amino acids. CDR1 is MDHEN and CDR2 is SYDVKM in the germline V gene. The CDR3 DNA reads TGTGCCAGCAGTTCTACAGGGTGGAGTGGCTACACCTTC. It yields the protein CASSSTGWSGYTF.

This clonotype occurred a few times. The V call is TRBV7-2, the J call TRBJ2-1; 7 bases line up with TRBD2. The CDR3 is 15 residues long. Germline values: CDR1 SGHTA, CDR2 FQGNSA. The trim removed 1 base at V and 7 bases at J, leaving 7 bases unmatched. The CDR3 loop is CASSLGLAPENEQFF. In nucleotides, the CDR3 is TGTGCCAGCAGCTTAGGACTAGCTCCGGAAAATGAGCAGTTCTTC.

The sample holds a few counts of this clonotype. The chain employs TRBV2 and TRBJ1-2; 11 nucleotides match TRBD1. Germline loops: CDR1 SNHLY, CDR2 FYNNEI. The CDR3 is made up of 14 amino acids. The J segment lost 4 bases and the V segment lost 6 bases, leaving 4 bases of the junction unmatched. CDR3 sequence: CASRGTGGSYGYTF. The CDR3 DNA reads as TGTGCCAGCAGGGGGACAGGGGGGAGCTATGGCTACACCTTC.

This clonotype has just a few counts. This chain uses TRBV3-1 with TRBJ1-1; possible D gene TRBD1, 5 bases. The V gene lost 9 bases and the J gene lost 1 base, with 12 bases spanning the gap. Germline loops: CDR1 LGHDT, CDR2 YNNKEL (reference sequence). The CDR3 contains 13 residues. The CDR3 DNA sequence: TGTGCCAGTAGAGAAACAGGGAACACTGAAGCTTTCTTT. It specifies CASRETGNTEAFF.